This passage covers 29 T cell receptor beta chains from one sample sequenced in a study of PD-1 blockade in mismatch repair-deficient tumors. Clones were sequenced by immunoSEQ multiplex PCR, and TCRdb holds only the in-frame ones, with some missing. Here the sample spans around 15,000 clones, about 80% being singletons. The sequenced sample was PBMCs, obtained 4 weeks after starting pembrolizumab. Receptors originate from an adult with mismatch repair-deficient cancer.

The table lists this clone with a count of one. The chain links TRBV5-1 to TRBJ2-2, with TRBD2 matching 8 bases. There are 14 residues in the CDR3. The junction had 2 bases not matched to a gene; V was cut back by 2 bases and J by 5 bases. CDR1 SGHRS and CDR2 YFSETQ come from the germline V gene. The CDR3 nucleotides are TGCGCCAGCAGCTTCACGGGAGGGACCGGGGAGCTGTTTTTT. Its translation is CASSFTGGTGELFF.

This clone has a single count. The V gene is TRBV5-4, the J gene TRBJ1-1; D uncertain. CDR3 length equals 12 residues. Per the germline V gene, CDR1 is SGHNT and CDR2 is YYREEE (reference sequence). Deletions cut 7 bases from V and 3 bases from J, with 10 bases between. As DNA, the CDR3 is TGTGCCAGCGGTCTGGCGGACACTGAAGCTTTCTTT. Translating gives CASGLADTEAFF.

J is TRBJ2-1 and V is TRBV21-1; the table calls TRBD2, which could not be checked here. TRBV21-1 is a listed pseudogene. The CDR3 spans 15 residues. DNA for the CDR3: TGTGCCAGCAGCAGGGGGGGACGGGATAACAATGAGCAGTTCTTC. Amino acids: CASSRGGRDNNEQFF.

This clone was seen only once. V gene TRBV12-5 combines with J gene TRBJ1-2, with D possibly TRBD1 on 5 matching bases. The CDR3 is 17 residues long. Trimming cost V 0 bases and J 3 bases, with 17 bases left between them. Germline V gene data show CDR1 as LGHNT and CDR2 as FRNRAP. CDR3 in amino acids: CASGLVRSGRIDYGYTF. CDR3 nucleotides: TGTGCTAGTGGTTTGGTACGATCAGGGAGGATAGACTATGGCTACACCTTC.

This chain links TRBV5-1 with TRBJ2-1, with 12 bases identical to TRBD2. The CDR3 is 17 amino acids. The J segment lost 7 bases and the V segment lost 1 base, leaving 9 bases of the junction unmatched. Germline CDR1 is SGHRS and CDR2 is YFSETQ. The DNA of the CDR3 is TGCGCCAGCAGCTTGTCAGTTACTAGCGGGAGGACAAATGAGCAGTTCTTC. Protein: CASSLSVTSGRTNEQFF.

The gene calls are TRBV7-9 and TRBJ1-2; 7 nucleotides align to TRBD1. Trimming removed 6 bases from V and 8 bases from J; junction bases left unmatched: 9. The CDR3 has 13 amino acids. Per the germline V gene, CDR1 is SEHNR and CDR2 is FQNEAQ (reference sequence). In nucleotides, the CDR3 is TGTGCCAGCAGATCCCCGGGACAGCGGGGCTACACCTTC. The encoded protein is CASRSPGQRGYTF.

The rearrangement links TRBV5-1 to TRBJ2-1, with 11 bases lining up with TRBD2. Germline V gene lookup returns CDR1 SGHRS and CDR2 YFSETQ. CDR3 length equals 13 residues. Germline trimming cut 7 bases from V and 8 bases from J; bases unmatched to any gene: 5. The CDR3 nucleotides are TGCGCCAGCCGACTAGCGGGAAGGTATGAGCAGTTCTTC. Translated, it gives CASRLAGRYEQFF.

This chain connects TRBV19 to TRBJ1-1; D gene uncertain. This CDR3 comprises 12 residues. V was clipped by 7 bases and J by 10 bases, with 16 bases between them. CDR1 LNHDA and CDR2 SQIVND come from the germline V gene (reference sequence). CDR3 sequence: CASTQRGPGAFF. DNA of the CDR3: TGTGCCAGTACTCAACGCGGCCCGGGAGCTTTCTTT.

V usage is TRBV27 and J usage is TRBJ2-1; weak D call: TRBD2 (6 bases). The CDR3 is 14 amino acids. V was cut by 8 bases and J by 1 base, with 12 bases left in between. The germline V gene encodes CDR1 MNHEY and CDR2 SMNVEV (reference sequence). CDR3 in amino acids: CASGSGTSYNEQFF. CDR3 bases: TGTGCCAGCGGCTCCGGGACTTCCTACAATGAGCAGTTCTTC.

This rearrangement joins TRBV10-3 to TRBJ1-4, with TRBD1 identical over 9 bases. This CDR3 is built from 17 residues. Germline CDR1 reads ENHRY; CDR2 reads SYGVKD. With V trimmed by 4 bases and J by 3 bases, 9 bases remained unmatched. The CDR3 spells CAISGGTGRLSNEKLFF. Here the CDR3 DNA reads TGTGCCATCAGTGGCGGGACAGGGAGGTTATCTAATGAAAAACTGTTTTTT.

The genes are TRBV5-1 and TRBJ1-6, with TRBD1 identical over 7 bases. The trim removed 7 bases at V and 6 bases at J, leaving 13 bases unmatched. This CDR3 contains 16 residues. Germline-derived CDR1 and CDR2 are SGHRS and YFSETQ. CDR3 loop: CASRTSFGTANSPLHF. The CDR3 DNA is TGCGCCAGCCGAACTTCCTTCGGGACAGCTAATTCACCCCTCCACTTT.

This chain joins TRBV11-1 and TRBJ2-7, with 9 bases that match TRBD1. The V gene end was trimmed by 0 bases and the J gene end by 2 bases; junction bases not matched to a gene: 5. Per germline, CDR1 SGHAT and CDR2 FQDESV (reference sequence). CDR3 length: 16 amino acids. The CDR3 reads CASSLASGTGTYEQYF. The CDR3 coding sequence is TGTGCCAGCAGCTTAGCGTCTGGGACAGGGACCTACGAGCAGTACTTC.

The V call is TRBV11-2, the J call TRBJ2-5, with 7 bases identical to TRBD1. This CDR3 has 18 residues. V shed 1 base, J shed 4 bases, and the junction held 15 bases outside the gene matches. The V gene's germline CDR1 is SGHAT and CDR2 FQNNGV. CDR3 DNA: TGTGCCAGCAGCTTAGGGGCGGCTGACTACAGGGGAAGAGAGACCCAGTACTTC. This translates into CASSLGAADYRGRETQYF. The variable domain in full, completed from reference TRBV11-2 and TRBJ2-5, reads EAGVAQSPRYKIIEKRQSVAFWCNPISGHATLYWYQQILGQGPKLLIQFQNNGVVDDSQLPKDRFSAERLKGVDSTLKIQPAKLEDSAVYLCASSLGAADYRGRETQYFGPGTRLLVL.

This chain joins TRBV25-1 and TRBJ1-1; D is possibly TRBD1 (5 bases). Trimming took 4 bases from V and 4 from J, leaving 25 bases between them. This CDR3 comprises 18 residues. Germline CDR1 and CDR2: MGHDK and SYGVNS. In nucleotides, the CDR3 is TGTGCCAGCAGTGGGGGGGAAAGACTTACGGCCCTAGCCACTGAAGCTTTCTTT. Translating gives CASSGGERLTALATEAFF.

V usage is TRBV15 and J usage is TRBJ1-3; 7 nucleotides agree with TRBD1. The CDR3 consists of 16 residues. The V gene's germline CDR1 is LNHNV and CDR2 YYDKDF (reference sequence). The J segment lost 0 bases and the V segment lost 1 base, leaving 3 bases of the junction unmatched. The DNA of the CDR3 is TGTGCCACCAGCAGAGGGGACAGCCGCTCTGGAAACACCATATATTTT. It translates to CATSRGDSRSGNTIYF.

The V and J genes are TRBV11-3 and TRBJ1-4; 8 bases fit TRBD1. Germline V gives CDR1 SGHNT, CDR2 YENEEA. Unmatched junction bases numbered 9, after V lost 5 bases and J lost 7 bases. The CDR3 has 15 residues. CDR3 amino acids: CASSQFGQGPEKLFF. CDR3 nucleotide sequence: TGTGCCAGCAGCCAGTTTGGACAGGGACCTGAAAAACTGTTTTTT.

Regarding this clone: One end of the junction is discordant with germline, which a read error may explain. This rearrangement joins TRBV7-3 to TRBJ1-2; 7 bases map to TRBD1. The CDR3 covers 13 residues. Germline V CDR1 and CDR2: SGHTA, FQGTGA. The CDR3 reads CVSSLGQYYGYTF. DNA for the CDR3: TGTGTCAGCAGCCTGGGACAGTACTATGGCTACACCTTC.

The chain combines TRBV6-5 with TRBJ1-2; 9 nucleotides align to TRBD1. The CDR3 sequence is 15 residues long. V lost 4 bases, J lost 2 bases, and 5 bases stayed unmatched. Germline values: CDR1 MNHEY, CDR2 SVGAGI. CDR3 bases: TGTGCCAGCAGTTTCCGGGACAGGGCGAACTATGGCTACACCTTC. It specifies CASSFRDRANYGYTF.

In regard to this clone: One end of the junction fails to match germline, which may point to a read error. The V gene is TRBV19, the J gene TRBJ2-1, with TRBD2 matching over 11 bases. CDR3 length: 17 amino acids. CDR1 is LNHDA, CDR2 SQIVND, per germline (reference sequence). Here the CDR3 DNA reads TGTACCAGTAGTCCAAGGTTGGGACTAGCGGAGTTCTATGAGCAGTTCTTC. As protein: CTSSPRLGLAEFYEQFF.

The CDR3 nucleotides read TGTGCCTGGAGTGGGCTAGCGGGACCATCCTACAATGAGCAGTTCTTC. Residues: CAWSGLAGPSYNEQFF. This rearrangement joins TRBV30 to TRBJ2-1, with 9 bases lining up with TRBD2. Per the germline V gene, CDR1 is GTSNPN and CDR2 is SVGIG (reference sequence). The length of the CDR3 is 16 residues. The trim removed 1 base at V and 1 base at J, leaving 5 bases unmatched.

V and J are TRBV11-3 and TRBJ2-1, with a tentative D call TRBD2 (6 bases). Germline V lookup: CDR1 SGHNT, CDR2 YENEEA. The CDR3 is made up of 14 amino acids. Between the trimmed V and J ends, which lost 3 bases and 2 bases, there was a span of 8 bases. CDR3 nucleotides: TGTGCCAGCAGCTTCCAGCGGGCCTACAATGAGCAGTTCTTC. It translates to CASSFQRAYNEQFF.

The V and J genes are TRBV5-1 and TRBJ2-3; a possible D gene is TRBD2 (6 bases). This CDR3 has 15 residues. Trimming removed 0 bases from V and 6 bases from J, with 14 bases in between. Germline loops: CDR1 SGHRS, CDR2 YFSETQ. The CDR3 nucleotides read TGCGCCAGCAGCTTGGGTGCCGCGGGAAGCGATACGCAGTATTTT. Protein product: CASSLGAAGSDTQYF. Full variable domain (rest looked up from reference TRBV5-1 and TRBJ2-3): KAGVTQTPRYLIKTRGQQVTLSCSPISGHRSVSWYQQTPGQGLQFLFEYFSETQRNKGNFPGRFSGRQFSNSRSEMNVSTLELGDSALYLCASSLGAAGSDTQYFGPGTRLTVL.

The chain couples TRBV27 to TRBJ2-2; TRBD2 matches at 7 bases. With V trimmed by 7 bases and J by 4 bases, 0 bases remained unmatched. Germline-derived CDR1 and CDR2 are MNHEY and SMNVEV (reference sequence). The CDR3 runs 12 residues. DNA for the CDR3: TGTGCCAGCACGGGGGGCACCGGGGAGCTGTTTTTT. Translating gives CASTGGTGELFF.

This clone has more than one count but fewer than ten. The gene calls are TRBV6-9 and TRBJ2-7, with TRBD2 as a possible D gene (6 bases). This CDR3 comprises 13 residues. Germline CDR1 and CDR2: MNHGY and SVAAGI. Trimming pared 10 bases from V and 4 bases from J, leaving 17 bases between. CDR3 sequence (DNA): TGTGCCACCAGGAGGGAGTTGAATTACGAGCAGTACTTC. It is translated as CATRRELNYEQYF.

The chain carries TRBV5-6 and TRBJ2-3; D unclear. Germline V gives CDR1 SGHDT, CDR2 YYEEEE. This CDR3 has 11 residues. The V end was cut by 2 bases, the J end by 9 bases, with 7 bases between. Here the CDR3 reads CASSFYQTQYF. The CDR3 nucleotides are TGTGCCAGCAGCTTTTATCAGACGCAGTATTTT.

CDR3 sequence (DNA): TGTGCCAGCAGCCCCCTCCGACTTGAACGCAATGAGCAGTTCTTC. It encodes CASSPLRLERNEQFF. The J gene is TRBJ2-1, the V gene TRBV7-2; no definite D call. CDR3 length: 15 amino acids. V dropped 5 bases and J dropped 6 bases, with 17 bases sitting between them. CDR1 is SGHTA and CDR2 is FQGNSA in the germline V gene.

The CDR3 DNA sequence: TGTGCCAGTAGAACGGACAGGGGGAGCAATCAGCCCCAGCATTTT. It encodes CASRTDRGSNQPQHF. This chain uses TRBV19 with TRBJ1-5, with 10 positions matching TRBD1. Trimming removed 6 bases from V and 1 base from J; junction bases left unmatched: 3. The CDR3 runs to 15 residues. The germline V gene has CDR1 LNHDA and CDR2 SQIVND (reference sequence).

The rearrangement uses TRBV18 and TRBJ2-3; no firm D call. The CDR3 sequence is 16 residues long. V was shortened by 2 bases and J by 2 bases, with 14 bases between the two germline ends. Per germline, CDR1 KGHSH and CDR2 LQKENI. The DNA of the CDR3 is TGTGCCAGCTCACCATTAAACGCGGAACTCACAGATACGCAGTATTTT. Its translation: CASSPLNAELTDTQYF.

On this clone itself: The germline gene is not matched at one end of the junction; a read error may be the cause. The V call is TRBV5-4, the J call TRBJ2-3; weak D call: TRBD2 (5 bases). CDR1 is SGHNT and CDR2 is YYREEE in the germline V gene (reference sequence). The CDR3 runs to 15 residues. The CDR3 loop is CASRLDRGFTDTQYF. The CDR3 nucleotides read TGTGCCAGCAGATTGGACCGAGGGTTCACAGATACGCAGTATTTT. Full variable domain (remainder filled in from reference TRBV5-4 and TRBJ2-3): ETGVTQSPTHLIKTRGQQVTLRCSSQSGHNTVSWYQQALGQGPQFIFQYYREEENGRGNFPPRFSGLQFPNYSSELNVNALELDDSALYLCASRLDRGFTDTQYFGPGTRLTVL.